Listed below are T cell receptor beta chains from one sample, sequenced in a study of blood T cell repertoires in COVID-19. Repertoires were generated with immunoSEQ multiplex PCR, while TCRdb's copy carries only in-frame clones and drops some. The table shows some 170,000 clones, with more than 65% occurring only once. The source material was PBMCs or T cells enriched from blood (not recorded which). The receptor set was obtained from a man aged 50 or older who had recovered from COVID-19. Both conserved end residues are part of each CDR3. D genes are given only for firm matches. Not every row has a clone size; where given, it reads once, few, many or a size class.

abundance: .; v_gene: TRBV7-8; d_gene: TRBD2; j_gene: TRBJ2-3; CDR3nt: TGTGCCAGCAGCCCGACTCGAGCGGGGTCCACAGATACGCAGTATTTT; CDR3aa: CASSPTRAGSTDTQYF
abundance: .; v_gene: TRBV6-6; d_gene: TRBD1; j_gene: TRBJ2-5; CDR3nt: TGTGCCAGCAGGATGCAGGGGGCGCAGGAGACCCAGTACTTC; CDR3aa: CASRMQGAQETQYF
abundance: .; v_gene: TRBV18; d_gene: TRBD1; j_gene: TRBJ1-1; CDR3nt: TGTGCCAGCTCACCACCACAGGGGCGTTTGGACACTGAAGCTTTCTTT; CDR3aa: CASSPPQGRLDTEAFF
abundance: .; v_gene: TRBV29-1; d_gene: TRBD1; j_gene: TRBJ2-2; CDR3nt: TGCAGCGCTAAGACAGGGCAGGGCGGGGAGCTGTTTTTT; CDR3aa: CSAKTGQGGELFF
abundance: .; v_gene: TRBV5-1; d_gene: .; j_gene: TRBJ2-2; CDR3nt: TGCGCCAGCAGCTTATTAGCAGGGGTGAGCACCGGGGAGCTGTTTTTT; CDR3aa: CASSLLAGVSTGELFF
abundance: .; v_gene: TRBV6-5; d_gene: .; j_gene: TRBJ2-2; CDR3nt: TGTGCCAGCAGTCTCCGAGACACCGGGGAGCTGTTTTTT; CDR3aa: CASSLRDTGELFF
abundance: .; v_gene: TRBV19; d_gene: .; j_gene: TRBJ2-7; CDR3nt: TGTGCCAGTAGTATAACCCCACGGACAGCCTACGAGCAGTACTTC; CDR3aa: CASSITPRTAYEQYF
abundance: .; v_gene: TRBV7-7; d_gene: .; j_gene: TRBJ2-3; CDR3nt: TGTGCCAGCAGCTCTAGCGAAACGGATACGCAGTATTTT; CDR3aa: CASSSSETDTQYF
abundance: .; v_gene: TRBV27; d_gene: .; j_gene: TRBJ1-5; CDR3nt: TGTGCCAGCAGTATCAGGGGTAGCAATCAGCCCCAGCATTTT; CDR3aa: CASSIRGSNQPQHF
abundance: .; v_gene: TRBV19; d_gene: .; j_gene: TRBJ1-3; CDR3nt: TGTGCCAGTAGTATCGGCGGTGTCGTCTCTGGAAACACCATATATTTT; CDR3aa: CASSIGGVVSGNTIYF
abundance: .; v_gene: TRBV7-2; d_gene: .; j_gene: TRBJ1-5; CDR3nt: TGTGCCAGCAGCTTAGAGGACAGACTTAGCAATCAGCCCCAGCATTTT; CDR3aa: CASSLEDRLSNQPQHF
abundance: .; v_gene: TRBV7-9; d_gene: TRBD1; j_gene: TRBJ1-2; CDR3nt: TGTGCCAGCGGCGGACGGGGACAGTTATATGGCTACACCTTC; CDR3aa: CASGGRGQLYGYTF
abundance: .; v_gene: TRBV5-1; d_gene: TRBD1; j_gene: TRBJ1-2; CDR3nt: TGCGCCAGCAGCTGGCGGACAGGGTGGGGCTATGGCTACACCTTC; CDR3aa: CASSWRTGWGYGYTF
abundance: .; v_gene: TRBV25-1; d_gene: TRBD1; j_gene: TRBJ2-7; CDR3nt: TGTGCCAGCGGACAGGTGACCTACGAGCAGTACTTC; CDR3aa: CASGQVTYEQYF
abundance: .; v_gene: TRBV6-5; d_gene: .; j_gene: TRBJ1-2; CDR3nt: TGTGCCAGCAGTTACTCGCAGGGGAACTATGGCTACACCTTC; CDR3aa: CASSYSQGNYGYTF
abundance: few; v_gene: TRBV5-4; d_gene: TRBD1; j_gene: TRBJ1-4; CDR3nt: TGTGCCAGCAGCAACGACCGGGACAGCCGAAATGAAAAACTGTTTTTT; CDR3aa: CASSNDRDSRNEKLFF
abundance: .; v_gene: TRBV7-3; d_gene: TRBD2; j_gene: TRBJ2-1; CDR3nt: TGTGCCAGCAGCCGGGAGGTGGGAGAGCAGTTCTTC; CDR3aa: CASSREVGEQFF
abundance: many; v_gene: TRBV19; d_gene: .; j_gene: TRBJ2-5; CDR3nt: TGTGCCAGTAGTATAGCGGGAGAGACCCAGTACTTC; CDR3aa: CASSIAGETQYF
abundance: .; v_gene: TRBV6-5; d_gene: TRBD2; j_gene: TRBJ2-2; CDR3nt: TGTGCCAGCAGTTATCGGGGGGGCTCGGGCACCGGGGAGCTGTTTTTT; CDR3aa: CASSYRGGSGTGELFF
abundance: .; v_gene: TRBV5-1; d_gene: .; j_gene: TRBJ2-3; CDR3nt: TGCGCCAGCAGCTTTGGTACTAGCTCAGCAGATACGCAGTATTTT; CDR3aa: CASSFGTSSADTQYF
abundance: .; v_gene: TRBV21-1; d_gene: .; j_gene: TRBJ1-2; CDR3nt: TGTGCCAGCAGCACCTGCGGGACAGCTACTTCTAACTATGGCTACACCTTC; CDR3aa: CASSTCGTATSNYGYTF
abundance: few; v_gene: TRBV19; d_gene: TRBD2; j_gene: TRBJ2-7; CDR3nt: TGTGCCAGTAGTCTTCTCCTCGCCGGGACTAGCGGGGGAATGAACGAGCAGTACTTC; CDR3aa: CASSLLLAGTSGGMNEQYF
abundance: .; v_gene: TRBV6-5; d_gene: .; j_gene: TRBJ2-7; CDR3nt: TGTGCCAGCAGCGTTCGGCCAGGGTGGGCCGAGCAGTACTTC; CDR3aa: CASSVRPGWAEQYF
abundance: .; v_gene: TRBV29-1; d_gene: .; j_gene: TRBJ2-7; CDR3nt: TGCAGCGTTCTTAACGGAGGCTCCTACGAGCAGTACTTC; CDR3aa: CSVLNGGSYEQYF
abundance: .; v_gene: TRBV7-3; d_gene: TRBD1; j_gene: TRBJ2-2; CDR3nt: TGTGCCAGCAGCCCCGGGACAGGGGGCACCGGGGAGCTGTTTTTT; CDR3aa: CASSPGTGGTGELFF
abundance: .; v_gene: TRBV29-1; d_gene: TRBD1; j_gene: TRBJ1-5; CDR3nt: TGCAGCGTTGCGTCTGGGACAGGCCTCGGTCAGCCCCAGCATTTT; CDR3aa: CSVASGTGLGQPQHF
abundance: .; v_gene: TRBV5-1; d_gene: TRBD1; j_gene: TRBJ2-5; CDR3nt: TGCGCCAGCAGCTTGGACAGGGGATCGGAGACCCAGTACTTC; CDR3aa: CASSLDRGSETQYF
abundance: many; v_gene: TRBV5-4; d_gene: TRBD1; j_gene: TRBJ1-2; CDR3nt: TGTGCCAGCAGCCCGACAGGGGTAGGATATGGCTACACCTTC; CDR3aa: CASSPTGVGYGYTF
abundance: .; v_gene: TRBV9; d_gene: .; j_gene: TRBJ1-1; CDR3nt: TGTGCCAGCAGCGTAGGTGGTAGGAACACTGAAGCTTTCTTT; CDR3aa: CASSVGGRNTEAFF
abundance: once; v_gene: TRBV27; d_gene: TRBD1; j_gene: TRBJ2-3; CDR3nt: TGTGCCAGCAGTTATATAGGACAGGGAGTCACAGATACGCAGTATTTT; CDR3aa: CASSYIGQGVTDTQYF
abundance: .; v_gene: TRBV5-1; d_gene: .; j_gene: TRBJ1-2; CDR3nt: TGCGCCAGCAGAGCCGGCTTGGAGCCACCTAACTATGGCTACACCTTC; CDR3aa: CASRAGLEPPNYGYTF
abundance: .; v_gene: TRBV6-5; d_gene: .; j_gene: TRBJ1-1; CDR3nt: TGTGCCAGCAGTCCCTTTAGAGAAAACACTGAAGCTTTCTTT; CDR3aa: CASSPFRENTEAFF
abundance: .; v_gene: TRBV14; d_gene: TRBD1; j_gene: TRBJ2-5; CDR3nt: TGTGCCAGCAGCCTACCGGGACAGAAAGAGACCCAGTACTTC; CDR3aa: CASSLPGQKETQYF
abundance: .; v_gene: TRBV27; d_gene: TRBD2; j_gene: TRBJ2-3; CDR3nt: TGTGCCAGCAGTTTATCGGGGACTAGCGCAGATACGCAGTATTTT; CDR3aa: CASSLSGTSADTQYF
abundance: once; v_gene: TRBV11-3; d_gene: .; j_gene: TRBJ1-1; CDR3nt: TGTGCCAGCAGCCCCAGGGAGAACACTGAAGCTTTCTTT; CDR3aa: CASSPRENTEAFF
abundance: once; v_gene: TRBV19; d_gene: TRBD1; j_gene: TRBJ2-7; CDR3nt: TGTGCCAGTAGCCAACTGGACAGGGGGCACTACGAGCAGTACTTC; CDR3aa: CASSQLDRGHYEQYF
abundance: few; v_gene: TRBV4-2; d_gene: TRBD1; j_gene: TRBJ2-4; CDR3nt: TGTGCCAGCAGCCAGGCAGGGACAGCTGGGGAAAACATTCAGTACTTC; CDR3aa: CASSQAGTAGENIQYF
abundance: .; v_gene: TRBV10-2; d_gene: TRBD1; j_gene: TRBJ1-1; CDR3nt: TGCGCCAGCACGGACAGGGAAATGAACACTGAAGCTTTCTTT; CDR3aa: CASTDREMNTEAFF
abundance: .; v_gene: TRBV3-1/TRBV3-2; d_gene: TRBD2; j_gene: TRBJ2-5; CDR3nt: TGTGCCAGCAGCCAAACGTCCGGGACTAGCGGGGGAGAGACCCAGTACTTC; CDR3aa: CASSQTSGTSGGETQYF
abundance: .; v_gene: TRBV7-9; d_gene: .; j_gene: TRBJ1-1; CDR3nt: TGTGCCAGCAGCCTCGAGTCCTCCATGAACACTGAAGCTTTCTTT; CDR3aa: CASSLESSMNTEAFF
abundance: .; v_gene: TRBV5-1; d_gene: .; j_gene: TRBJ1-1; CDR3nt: TGCGCCAGCAGCGGAGCGGGACAAACGAACACTGAAGCTTTCTTT; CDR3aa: CASSGAGQTNTEAFF
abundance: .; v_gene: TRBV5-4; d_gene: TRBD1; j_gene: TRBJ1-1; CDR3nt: TGTGCCAGCAGCAGCCGACAGGGAGGAACTGAAGCTTTCTTT; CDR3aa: CASSSRQGGTEAFF